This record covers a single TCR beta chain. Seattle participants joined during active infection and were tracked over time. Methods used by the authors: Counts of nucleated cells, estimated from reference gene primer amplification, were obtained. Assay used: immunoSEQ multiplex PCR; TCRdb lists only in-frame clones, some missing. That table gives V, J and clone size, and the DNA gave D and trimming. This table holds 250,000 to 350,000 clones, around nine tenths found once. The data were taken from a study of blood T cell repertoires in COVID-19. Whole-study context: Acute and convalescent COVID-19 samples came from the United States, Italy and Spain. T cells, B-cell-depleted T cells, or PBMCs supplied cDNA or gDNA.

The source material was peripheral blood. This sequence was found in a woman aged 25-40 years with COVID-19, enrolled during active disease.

The CDR3: CASSSLGSTSGSRYEQYF. Written as DNA, the CDR3 is TGTGCCAGCAGTTCCCTCGGGTCGACTAGCGGGAGTAGGTACGAGCAGTACTTC. The chain carries TRBV7-2 and TRBJ2-7; 12 bases line up with TRBD2. From germline, CDR1 is SGHTA and CDR2 FQGNSA. The CDR3 runs 18 residues. J gave up 4 bases and V 6 bases, and 16 bases lay outside the gene matches.